This is a list of T cell receptor beta chains from one sample in a study of shared clonotypes between healthy human individuals. TCRdb's table, derived via immunoSEQ multiplex PCR, lists solely in-frame clones and lacks some. The data hold fewer than 600,000 clones, with over 60% observed a single time. The sample comprised PBMCs. These receptors were obtained from a woman in her forties in good health. Some clones in this sample may be carry-over from other donors' samples. Both conserved end residues are part of each CDR3. Clone size appears in some rows only: once, few, many, or a class for an expanded clone.

clone_size	v_call	cdr3_aa
.	TRBV6-5	CASSYGRTGELFF
.	TRBV11-2	CASSYSGGAEAFF
.	TRBV7-9	CASSSQGNYSNQPQHF
once	TRBV7-3	CASSPRGPTNTGELFF
.	TRBV19	CASSIGRDQGFGYTF
.	TRBV9	CASSVGEGPYSYEQYF
.	TRBV7-7	CASSLGGDGTQYF
.	TRBV5-8	CASSLVLNKKSYEQYF
.	TRBV30	CAWDGSSGNTIYF
.	TRBV7-9	CASSLATRNREQFF
.	TRBV6-1	CASNPSGLGNEQYF
.	TRBV7-8	CASSLAKILAGVNTGELFF
.	TRBV7-9	CASSQTTYEQYF
.	TRBV7-2	CASSPSGPLGYGYTF
few	TRBV6-5	CASTPRRSSYEQYF
.	TRBV4-3	CASSQGGGGNEQFF
.	TRBV20-1	CSANRIGKLFF
.	TRBV4-1	CASSRSPGTVVYEQYF
many	TRBV15	CATSRDPGGGQPQHF
few	TRBV7-9	CASSLMGSGAQTQYF
.	TRBV7-2	CASRKQTGGFLVNEKLFF
.	TRBV29-1	CSVGVGGPNQPQHF
.	TRBV15	CATSRDRVTGGAGQYF
.	TRBV18	CASSPTSGSTDTQYF
.	TRBV6-8	CASSSRDGAQETQYF
few	TRBV7-9	CASSPREGSTQYF
.	TRBV7-3	CASSLDGRVIGQFF
.	TRBV27	CATSRDRDGNEKLFF
.	TRBV12-5	CASGLASTANTEAFF
.	TRBV9	CASSVGASGNTIYF
.	TRBV6-1	CATSSGRDFDTQYF
few	TRBV27	CASSLKSDRYEQYF
.	TRBV11-3	CASSQQGYEQYF
.	TRBV28	CASTQGTPSNYGYTF
.	TRBV19	CASSMRVKSEKLFF
.	TRBV19	CASSIWGTGELFF
.	TRBV5-6	CASSSTVNTEAFF
.	TRBV15	CATSRDVSVNYGYTF
.	TRBV6-5	CASSYRTAAYEQYF
.	TRBV29-1	CSVPRGFGTGELFF
.	TRBV11-2	CASSLRWNQETQYF
.	TRBV10-1	CASSRQDTGELFF
.	TRBV30	CAWNGNLGTPLHF
.	TRBV5-5	CASSLLAGITSTDTQYF
once	TRBV2	CASSELTEAFF
.	TRBV28	CASRAGLAGINTGELFF
.	TRBV15	CATSRDATRYNEQFF
.	TRBV7-2	CASSFTGGAGVFVYEQYF
once	TRBV7-3	CASSPGTGGATQYF
.	TRBV5-1	CASSYGQGAESETQYF